This T cell receptor beta chain appears in the sequencing data of a study of blood T cell repertoires in COVID-19. This clone occurred a few times. Germline V gives CDR1 SGHTA, CDR2 FQGNSA. The CDR3 runs to 13 residues. Trimming cost V 4 bases and J 4 bases; bases outside gene matches: 1. Two negative PCRs, clearance, or symptom resolution had been documented for recovered Cohort 3 donors. Assay used: immunoSEQ multiplex PCR; TCRdb lists only in-frame clones, some missing. This sample has 200,000 to 300,000 clones, with about nine tenths found just once. The receptor's source is a woman aged 18-29 years who had recovered from COVID-19. Sequencing was done on a sample of PBMCs or T cells enriched from blood (not recorded which). This rearrangement joins TRBV7-2 to TRBJ2-1; 7 bases map to TRBD2. CDR3 amino acids: CASSYGRYNEQFF. CDR3 nucleotide sequence: TGTGCCAGCAGCTACGGGAGGTACAATGAGCAGTTCTTC.